This T cell receptor beta chain came from a study of PD-L1 blockade in urothelial cancer. Study background: When patients started atezolizumab in about 2014, it was given at 1,200 mg intravenously every 3 weeks. Individuals in the cohort had been given 0 to 3 earlier chemotherapy regimens. Per blood sample, T cells had a median of about 150,000.

CDR3 length equals 14 residues. Per germline, CDR1 MNHNS and CDR2 SASEGT. V dropped 6 bases and J dropped 9 bases, with 15 bases sitting between them. Method: immunoSEQ multiplex PCR; TCRdb's copy keeps in-frame clones and lacks some. The sample yields about 43,000 clones, more than 75% seen once. All patients handed over anywhere from 1 to 8 samples, pretreatment and on-treatment. This specimen was PBMCs, taken around atezolizumab (anti-PD-L1) treatment. The sequence was obtained from a woman aged 55-69 years with urothelial cancer. J is TRBJ1-6 and V is TRBV6-1, with TRBD1 as a possible D gene (6 bases). CDR3 sequence: CASSLEMDSSPLHF. CDR3 DNA sequence: TGTGCCAGCAGCCTCGAAATGGACAGTTCACCCCTCCACTTT.